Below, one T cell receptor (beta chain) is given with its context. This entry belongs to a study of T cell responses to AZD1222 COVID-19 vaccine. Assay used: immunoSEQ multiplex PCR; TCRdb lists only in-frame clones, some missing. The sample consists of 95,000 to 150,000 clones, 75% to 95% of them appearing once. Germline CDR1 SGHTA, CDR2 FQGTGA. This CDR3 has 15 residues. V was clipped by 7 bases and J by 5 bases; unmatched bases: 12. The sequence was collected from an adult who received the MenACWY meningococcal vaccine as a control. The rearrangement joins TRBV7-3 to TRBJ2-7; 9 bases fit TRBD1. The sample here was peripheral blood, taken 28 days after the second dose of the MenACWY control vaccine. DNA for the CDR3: TGTGCCAGCATTTCAACGGGACAGGGAGGGGACGAGCAGTACTTC. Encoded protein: CASISTGQGGDEQYF.